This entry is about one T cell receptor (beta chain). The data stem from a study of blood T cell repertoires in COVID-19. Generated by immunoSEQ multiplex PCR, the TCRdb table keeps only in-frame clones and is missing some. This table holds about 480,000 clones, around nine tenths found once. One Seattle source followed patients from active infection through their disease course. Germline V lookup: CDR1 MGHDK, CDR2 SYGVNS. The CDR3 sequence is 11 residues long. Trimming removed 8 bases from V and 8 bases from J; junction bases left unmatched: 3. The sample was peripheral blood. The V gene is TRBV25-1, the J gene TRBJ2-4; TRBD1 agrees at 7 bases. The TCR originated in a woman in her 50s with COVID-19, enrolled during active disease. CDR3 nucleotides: TGTGCCAGCCGACAGGGAGACATTCAGTACTTC. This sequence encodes CASRQGDIQYF.